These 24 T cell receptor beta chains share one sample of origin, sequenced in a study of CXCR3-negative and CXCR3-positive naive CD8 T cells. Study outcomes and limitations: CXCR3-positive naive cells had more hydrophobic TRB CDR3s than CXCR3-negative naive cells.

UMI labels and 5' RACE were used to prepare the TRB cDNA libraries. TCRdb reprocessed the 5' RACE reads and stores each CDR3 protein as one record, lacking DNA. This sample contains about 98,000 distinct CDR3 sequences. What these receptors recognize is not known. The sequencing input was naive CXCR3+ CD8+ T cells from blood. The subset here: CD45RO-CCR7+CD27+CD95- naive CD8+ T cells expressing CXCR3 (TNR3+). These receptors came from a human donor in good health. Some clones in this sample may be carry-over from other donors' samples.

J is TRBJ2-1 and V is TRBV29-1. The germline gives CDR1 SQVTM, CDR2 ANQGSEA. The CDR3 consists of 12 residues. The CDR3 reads CSVEDSPNEQFF.

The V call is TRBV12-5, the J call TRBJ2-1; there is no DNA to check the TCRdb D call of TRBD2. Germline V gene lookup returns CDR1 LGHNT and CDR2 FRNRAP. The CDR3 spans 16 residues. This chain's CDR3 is CASGLVTSGAYNEQLF.

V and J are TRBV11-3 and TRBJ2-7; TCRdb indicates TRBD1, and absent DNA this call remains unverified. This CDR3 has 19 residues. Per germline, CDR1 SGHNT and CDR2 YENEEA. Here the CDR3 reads CASSLDSSPGQGFSYEQYF.

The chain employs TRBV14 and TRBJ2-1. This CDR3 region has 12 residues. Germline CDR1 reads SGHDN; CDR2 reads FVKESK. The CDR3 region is CASSFMINEQFF.

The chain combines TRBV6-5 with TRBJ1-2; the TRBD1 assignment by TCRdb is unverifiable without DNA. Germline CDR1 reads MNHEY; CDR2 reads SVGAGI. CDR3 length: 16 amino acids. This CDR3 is CASSYGGASRWYGYTF.

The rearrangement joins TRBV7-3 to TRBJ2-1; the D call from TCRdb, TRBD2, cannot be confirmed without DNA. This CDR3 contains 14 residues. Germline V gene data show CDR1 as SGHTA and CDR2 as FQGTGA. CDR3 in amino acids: CASSLLTRYNEQFF. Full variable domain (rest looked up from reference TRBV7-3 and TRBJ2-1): GAGVSQTPSNKVTEKGKYVELRCDPISGHTALYWYRQSLGQGPEFLIYFQGTGAADDSGLPNDRFFAVRPEGSVSTLKIQRTERGDSAVYLCASSLLTRYNEQFFGPGTRLTVL.

CDR3: CASSQLRAPSSDTQYF. V usage is TRBV4-3 and J usage is TRBJ2-3; checking the TCRdb D call of TRBD2 is not possible without DNA. Germline CDR1 reads LGHNA; CDR2 reads YSLEER. The CDR3 has 16 amino acids.

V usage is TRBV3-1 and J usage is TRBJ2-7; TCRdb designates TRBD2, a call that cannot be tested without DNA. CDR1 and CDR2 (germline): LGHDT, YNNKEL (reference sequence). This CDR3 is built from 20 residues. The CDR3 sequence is CASSQEWTSAGGNRPYEQYF.

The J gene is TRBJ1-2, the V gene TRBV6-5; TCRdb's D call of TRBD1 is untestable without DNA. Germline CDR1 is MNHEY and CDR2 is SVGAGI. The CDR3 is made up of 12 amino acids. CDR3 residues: CASSSQGYGYTF.

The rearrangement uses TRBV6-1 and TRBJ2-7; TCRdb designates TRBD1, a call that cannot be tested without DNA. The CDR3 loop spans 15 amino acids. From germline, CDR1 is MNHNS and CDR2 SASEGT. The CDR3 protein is CASTLQGADVYEQYF.

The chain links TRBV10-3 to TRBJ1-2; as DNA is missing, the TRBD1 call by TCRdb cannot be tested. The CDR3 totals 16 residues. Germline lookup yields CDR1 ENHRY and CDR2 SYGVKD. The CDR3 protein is CAISEGERGPNYGYTF.

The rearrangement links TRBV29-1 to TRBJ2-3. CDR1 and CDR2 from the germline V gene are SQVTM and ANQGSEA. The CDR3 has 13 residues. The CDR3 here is CSVEFGSADTQYF.

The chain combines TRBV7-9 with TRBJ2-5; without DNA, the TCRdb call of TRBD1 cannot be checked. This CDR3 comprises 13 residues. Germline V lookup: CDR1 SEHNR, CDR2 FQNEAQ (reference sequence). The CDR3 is CASSFDREETQYF.

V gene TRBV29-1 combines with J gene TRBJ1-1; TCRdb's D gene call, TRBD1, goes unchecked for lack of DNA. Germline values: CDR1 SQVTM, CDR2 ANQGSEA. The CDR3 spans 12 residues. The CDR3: CSAWTGAGEAFF.

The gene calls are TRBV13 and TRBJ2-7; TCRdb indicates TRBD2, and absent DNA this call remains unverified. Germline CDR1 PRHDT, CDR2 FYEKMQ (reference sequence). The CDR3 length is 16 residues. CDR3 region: CASSFAAGGLPYEQYF. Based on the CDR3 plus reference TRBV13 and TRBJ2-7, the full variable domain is AAGVIQSPRHLIKEKRETATLKCYPIPRHDTVYWYQQGPGQDPQFLISFYEKMQSDKGSIPDRFSAQQFSDYHSELNMSSLELGDSALYFCASSFAAGGLPYEQYFGPGTRLTVT.

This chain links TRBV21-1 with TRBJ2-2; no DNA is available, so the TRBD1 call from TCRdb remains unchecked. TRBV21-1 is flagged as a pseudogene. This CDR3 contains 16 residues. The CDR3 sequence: CASSKPTGENTGELFF.

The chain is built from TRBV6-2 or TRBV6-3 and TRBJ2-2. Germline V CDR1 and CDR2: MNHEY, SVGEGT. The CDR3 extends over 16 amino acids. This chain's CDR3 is CASSPRVTPNTGELFF.

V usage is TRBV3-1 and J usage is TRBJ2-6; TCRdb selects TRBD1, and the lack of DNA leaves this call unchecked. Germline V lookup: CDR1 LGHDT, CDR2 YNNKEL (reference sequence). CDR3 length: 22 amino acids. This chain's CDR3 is CASSQDRAVGQTFDSGANVLTF. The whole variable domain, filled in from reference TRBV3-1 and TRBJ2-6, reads DTAVSQTPKYLVTQMGNDKSIKCEQNLGHDTMYWYKQDSKKFLKIMFSYNNKELIINETVPNRFSPKSPDKAHLNLHINSLELGDSAVYFCASSQDRAVGQTFDSGANVLTFGAGSRLTVL.

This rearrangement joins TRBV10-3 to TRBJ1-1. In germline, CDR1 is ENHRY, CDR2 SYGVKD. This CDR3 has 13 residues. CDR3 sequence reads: CAIRETEAREAFF.

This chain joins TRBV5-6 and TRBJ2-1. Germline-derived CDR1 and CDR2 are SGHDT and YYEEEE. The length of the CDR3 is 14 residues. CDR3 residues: CASSIFGEYNEQFF. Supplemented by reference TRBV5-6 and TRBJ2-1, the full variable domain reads DAGVTQSPTHLIKTRGQQVTLRCSPKSGHDTVSWYQQALGQGPQFIFQYYEEEERQRGNFPDRFSGHQFPNYSSELNVNALLLGDSALYLCASSIFGEYNEQFFGPGTRLTVL.

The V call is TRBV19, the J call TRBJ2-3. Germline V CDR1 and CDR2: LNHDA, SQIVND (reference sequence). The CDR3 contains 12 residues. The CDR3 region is CASTAVGDTQYF.

CDR3 loop: CASSGDYEQYF. The chain joins TRBV6-2 or TRBV6-3 to TRBJ2-7. The CDR3 contains 11 residues. Germline-derived CDR1 and CDR2 are MNHEY and SVGEGT.

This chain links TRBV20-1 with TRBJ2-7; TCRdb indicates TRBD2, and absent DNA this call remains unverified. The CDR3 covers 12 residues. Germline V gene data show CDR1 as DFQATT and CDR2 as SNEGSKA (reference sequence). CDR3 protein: CSARAAAYEQYF.

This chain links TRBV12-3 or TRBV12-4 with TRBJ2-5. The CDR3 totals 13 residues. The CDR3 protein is CASSWILRETQYF.